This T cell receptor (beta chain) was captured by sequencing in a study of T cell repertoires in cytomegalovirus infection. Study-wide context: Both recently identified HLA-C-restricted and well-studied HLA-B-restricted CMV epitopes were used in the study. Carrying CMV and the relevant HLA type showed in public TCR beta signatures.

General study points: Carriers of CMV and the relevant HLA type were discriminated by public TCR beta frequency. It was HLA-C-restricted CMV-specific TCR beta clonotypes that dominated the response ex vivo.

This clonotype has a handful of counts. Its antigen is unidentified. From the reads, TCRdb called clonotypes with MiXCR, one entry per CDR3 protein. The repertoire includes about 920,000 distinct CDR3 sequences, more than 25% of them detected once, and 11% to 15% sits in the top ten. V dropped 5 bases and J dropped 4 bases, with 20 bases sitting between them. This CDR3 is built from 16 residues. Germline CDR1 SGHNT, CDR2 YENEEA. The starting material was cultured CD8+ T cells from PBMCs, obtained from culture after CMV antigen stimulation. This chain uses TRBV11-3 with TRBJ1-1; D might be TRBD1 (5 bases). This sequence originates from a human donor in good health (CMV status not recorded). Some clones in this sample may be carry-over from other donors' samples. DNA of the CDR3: TGTGCCAGCAGCATTCCGGGGCTCCCCAGAGGCACTGAAGCTTTCTTT. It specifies CASSIPGLPRGTEAFF.